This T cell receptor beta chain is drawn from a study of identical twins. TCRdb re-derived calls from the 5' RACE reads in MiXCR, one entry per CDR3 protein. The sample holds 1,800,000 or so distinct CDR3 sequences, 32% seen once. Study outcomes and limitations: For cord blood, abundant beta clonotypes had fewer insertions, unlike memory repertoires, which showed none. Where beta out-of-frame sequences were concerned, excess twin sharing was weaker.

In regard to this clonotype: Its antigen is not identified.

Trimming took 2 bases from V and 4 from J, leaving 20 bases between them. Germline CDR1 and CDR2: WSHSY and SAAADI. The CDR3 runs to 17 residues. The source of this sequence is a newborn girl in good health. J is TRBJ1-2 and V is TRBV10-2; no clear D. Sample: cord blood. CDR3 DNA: TGCGCCAGCAGTGAGCCTCGGTCCCCCTCGCGCACCTATGGCTACACCTTC. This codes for CASSEPRSPSRTYGYTF.